Listed here are 2 T cell receptor beta chains from one sample, sequenced in a study of blood T cell repertoires in COVID-19. Libraries were prepared by immunoSEQ multiplex PCR; TCRdb keeps only in-frame clonotypes and omits some of them. Here the sample spans about 330,000 clones, roughly 88% being singletons. The material sequenced was peripheral blood. The receptor source for this set is a woman in her forties or fifties with active or convalescent COVID-19.

The chain is built from TRBV7-2 and TRBJ2-2, with 8 positions matching TRBD2. The CDR3 sequence is 16 residues long. V lost 7 bases to trimming and J lost 0 bases; unmatched junction nucleotides: 7. The germline gives CDR1 SGHTA, CDR2 FQGNSA. This chain's CDR3 is CASKEGLAANTGELFF. The CDR3 nucleotides read TGTGCCAGCAAAGAAGGACTAGCAGCGAACACCGGGGAGCTGTTTTTT.

The chain employs TRBV19 and TRBJ2-5, with TRBD2 as a possible D gene (5 bases). This CDR3 has 14 amino acids. V was pared by 5 bases and J by 2 bases, with 12 bases between. Germline-derived CDR1 and CDR2 are LNHDA and SQIVND (reference sequence). The CDR3 bases are TGTGCCAGTAGTGCTGGACTGCTACAAGAGACCCAGTACTTC. Translation: CASSAGLLQETQYF.